The 11 T cell receptor beta chains listed next were all sequenced from one sample in a study of cytomegalovirus exposure and HLA in healthy donors. PCR was performed using 60 Vbeta and 13 Jbeta primers. Produced via immunoSEQ multiplex PCR; TCRdb's table is partial and in-frame only. Among 170,000 or so clones listed, roughly 78% were seen once. The source material was PBMCs. The receptor source for this set is a woman in her 50s in good health and CMV-seropositive.

The CDR3 DNA sequence: TGTGCCAGCAGCTTGGAGAGGGGGCAAGCGGATACGCAGTATTTT. Translating gives CASSLERGQADTQYF. The chain couples TRBV5-5 to TRBJ2-3; 7 nucleotides match TRBD1. Germline V gives CDR1 SGHKS, CDR2 YYEKEE (reference sequence). The CDR3 is made up of 15 amino acids. J gave up 6 bases and V 0 bases, and 7 bases lay outside the gene matches.

The CDR3 spells CASSLATSGAGTQYF. The DNA for the CDR3 is TGCGCCAGCAGCTTGGCAACTAGTGGCGCGGGGACCCAGTACTTC. The rearrangement links TRBV5-1 to TRBJ2-5; TRBD2 might be the D (5 bases). V gave up 0 bases and J gave up 7 bases, with 16 bases separating them. This CDR3 has 15 amino acids. Germline loops: CDR1 SGHRS, CDR2 YFSETQ.

The J gene is TRBJ2-7, the V gene TRBV6-6; unclear D gene. Germline values: CDR1 MNHNY, CDR2 SVGAGI (reference sequence). Trimming took off 6 bases at V and 2 bases at J, with 11 bases between the two ends. This CDR3 has 13 amino acids. CDR3 in amino acids: CASRPGSTYEQYF. CDR3 DNA sequence: TGTGCCAGCAGACCGGGTTCTACCTACGAGCAGTACTTC.

The gene calls are TRBV5-1 and TRBJ2-1; 8 bases align to TRBD2. This CDR3 region has 13 residues. The germline V gene encodes CDR1 SGHRS and CDR2 YFSETQ. After removal of 4 bases from V and 7 bases from J, the junction contained 4 bases not matched to a gene. The DNA of the CDR3 is TGCGCCAGCAGCCCAGCGGGGGTAAATGAGCAGTTCTTC. Its translation is CASSPAGVNEQFF.

This chain joins TRBV30 and TRBJ2-5; 8 bases match TRBD1. Germline trimming cut 3 bases from V and 2 bases from J; bases unmatched to any gene: 5. Germline CDR1 GTSNPN, CDR2 SVGIG (reference sequence). This CDR3 contains 14 residues. The CDR3 sequence is CAWSLRTGQETQYF. DNA for the CDR3: TGTGCCTGGAGCCTCAGGACAGGGCAAGAGACCCAGTACTTC.

This clone was seen more than once but under ten times. The chain recombines TRBV7-9 with TRBJ2-3; 7 bases fit TRBD2. Trimming cost V 2 bases and J 1 base; bases outside gene matches: 6. CDR1 and CDR2 from the germline V gene are SEHNR and FQNEAQ (reference sequence). The CDR3 is 16 residues long. CDR3 amino acids: CASSLRSGVGTDTQYF. CDR3 bases: TGTGCCAGCAGCTTACGGAGCGGGGTCGGCACAGATACGCAGTATTTT.

The chain uses TRBV2 and TRBJ1-1; D may be TRBD1 (5 bases). CDR1 is SNHLY, CDR2 FYNNEI, per germline. The CDR3 has 14 residues. V lost 8 bases and J 0 bases, leaving 13 bases between the germline ends. The CDR3 bases are TGTGCCAGCTTTGACAGCCCTTTGAACACTGAAGCTTTCTTT. Translated, it gives CASFDSPLNTEAFF. The variable domain in full, with the rest retrieved from reference TRBV2 and TRBJ1-1, is EPEVTQTPSHQVTQMGQEVILRCVPISNHLYFYWYRQILGQKVEFLVSFYNNEISEKSEIFDDQFSVERPDGSNFTLKIRSTKLEDSAMYFCASFDSPLNTEAFFGQGTRLTVV.

The rearrangement links TRBV7-9 to TRBJ1-1; 9 positions match TRBD1. CDR1 is SEHNR, CDR2 FQNEAQ, per germline (reference sequence). Losses at the gene ends were 5 bases for V and 4 bases for J; bases not matched to a gene: 14. CDR3 length equals 17 residues. CDR3 nucleotides: TGTGCCAGCAGCCGATACCCCCGGACAGGGGAGGGCACTGAAGCTTTCTTT. This gives the protein CASSRYPRTGEGTEAFF. Based on the CDR3 plus reference TRBV7-9 and TRBJ1-1, the full variable domain is DTGVSQNPRHKITKRGQNVTFRCDPISEHNRLYWYRQTLGQGPEFLTYFQNEAQLEKSRLLSDRFSAERPKGSFSTLEIQRTEQGDSAMYLCASSRYPRTGEGTEAFFGQGTRLTVV.

The V call is TRBV27, the J call TRBJ1-1, with 7 bases that match TRBD1. The CDR3 extends over 15 amino acids. CDR1 is MNHEY and CDR2 is SMNVEV in the germline V gene (reference sequence). V shed 2 bases and J 8 bases; nucleotides not matched to a gene: 11. This CDR3 is CASSLEPGGGGEAFF. The CDR3 DNA follows: TGTGCCAGCAGTTTAGAGCCGGGCGGAGGGGGCGAAGCTTTCTTT.

The J gene is TRBJ1-2, the V gene TRBV7-9; tentatively, D is TRBD1 (6 bases). The CDR3 totals 12 residues. The V and J ends lost 7 bases and 6 bases respectively, with 12 bases between them. Germline V CDR1 and CDR2: SEHNR, FQNEAQ (reference sequence). The CDR3 bases are TGTGCCAGCAATGCTAACAGGGATGGCTACACCTTC. The encoded protein is CASNANRDGYTF.

This chain uses TRBV7-2 with TRBJ2-3; D remains unclear. Germline-derived CDR1 and CDR2 are SGHTA and FQGNSA. The V end lost 1 base, the J end lost 4 bases, and 3 bases lay between the germline ends. The CDR3 loop spans 12 amino acids. The CDR3 loop is CASSLDSDTQYF. In DNA, the CDR3 is TGTGCCAGCAGCTTAGACTCAGATACGCAGTATTTT.